This T cell receptor (beta chain) originates from a study of cytomegalovirus exposure and HLA in healthy donors. The PCR used 60 Vbeta and 13 Jbeta primers. Libraries were prepared by immunoSEQ multiplex PCR; TCRdb keeps only in-frame clonotypes and omits some of them. Altogether some 110,000 clones are present, about 10% being singletons, with the ten largest covering less than 4%. This CDR3 has 14 residues. Trimming shortened V by 7 bases and J by 0 bases, and 12 bases separated the two germline ends. The germline V gene encodes CDR1 MNHNS and CDR2 SASEGT. Study results and caveats: With later analysis, a missense DCLRE1C variant became linked to TCR beta V- and J-gene trimming. A later analysis showed HLA-associated TCR beta chains outstripping equally common others in clonal expansion. The study recorded fewer than 200 TCR beta chains that were cytomegalovirus-associated.

This clone was counted only a few times. Its antigen is unidentified. This chain connects TRBV6-1 to TRBJ1-1; tentative D call: TRBD1 (5 bases). This TCR was recovered from a man aged 25 to 45 in good health and CMV-seronegative. The specimen sequenced was PBMCs. The CDR3 DNA reads TGTGCCAGCACCCGACAGACCATGAACACTGAAGCTTTCTTT. Its translation: CASTRQTMNTEAFF.